Each of the 16 T cell receptor beta chains below was sequenced from the same sample in a study of blood T cell repertoires in COVID-19. Assay used: immunoSEQ multiplex PCR; TCRdb lists only in-frame clones, some missing. The sample lists 100,000 to 120,000 clones; under 80% were seen once. The sample was peripheral blood. These TCRs come from a woman in her 70s with acute or convalescent COVID-19.

This rearrangement joins TRBV30 to TRBJ1-3; D ambiguous. This CDR3 is 14 amino acids long. Trimming stripped 4 bases from V and 0 bases from J, with 10 bases between. Germline V gives CDR1 GTSNPN, CDR2 SVGIG (reference sequence). CDR3 nucleotide sequence: TGTGCCTGGACCCCGACACGCTCTGGAAACACCATATATTTT. This gives the protein CAWTPTRSGNTIYF.

The chain's CDR3 is CASSGGTREAFF. In nucleotides, the CDR3 is TGTGCCAGCAGCGGCGGAACTCGTGAAGCTTTCTTT. This chain connects TRBV5-6 to TRBJ1-1; unclear D gene. The CDR3 covers 12 residues. Germline CDR1 reads SGHDT; CDR2 reads YYEEEE. Trimming removed 4 bases at V and 7 bases at J, with 11 bases between. The full variable domain, completed using reference TRBV5-6 and TRBJ1-1, is DAGVTQSPTHLIKTRGQQVTLRCSPKSGHDTVSWYQQALGQGPQFIFQYYEEEERQRGNFPDRFSGHQFPNYSSELNVNALLLGDSALYLCASSGGTREAFFGQGTRLTVV.

This clone was found once. This rearrangement joins TRBV21-1 to TRBJ1-6; the D call in the table, TRBD1, was not verified against the DNA. TRBV21-1 is tagged as a pseudogene. The length of the CDR3 is 16 residues. CDR3 in amino acids: CASTRPGQHCNSPLHF. The CDR3 nucleotides are TGTGCCAGCACCCGGCCCGGACAGCACTGTAATTCACCCCTCCACTTT.

The J gene is TRBJ2-3, the V gene TRBV6-5; 9 positions match TRBD1. This CDR3 contains 15 residues. CDR1 MNHEY and CDR2 SVGAGI come from the germline V gene. Unmatched junction bases numbered 2, after V lost 2 bases and J lost 2 bases. The CDR3 coding sequence is TGTGCCAGCAGTTACAGGACAGGGGCCACAGATACGCAGTATTTT. Its translation is CASSYRTGATDTQYF.

A few counts support this clone. This chain uses TRBV7-9 with TRBJ1-3; tentative D call: TRBD1 (5 bases). The CDR3 covers 12 residues. The ends were cut back, 3 bases at V and 10 bases at J, with 10 bases in the middle. Germline V gene sequence: CDR1 SEHNR, CDR2 FQNEAQ (reference sequence). CDR3 amino acids: CASSLGGVTIYF. As DNA, the CDR3 is TGTGCCAGCAGCTTGGGGGGAGTAACCATATATTTT.

This chain links TRBV5-1 with TRBJ2-7; 12 bases are shared with TRBD1. Trimming took 0 bases from V and 1 from J; bases not matched to a gene: 11. Germline assignment: CDR1 SGHRS and CDR2 YFSETQ. This CDR3 has 19 amino acids. The CDR3 protein is CASSLDPSGTGGRSYEQYF. In nucleotides, the CDR3 is TGCGCCAGCAGCTTGGATCCGAGCGGGACAGGGGGCAGGTCCTACGAGCAGTACTTC.

This rearrangement joins TRBV2 to TRBJ1-5; D uncertain. Trimming removed 6 bases at V and 2 bases at J, with 8 bases between. This CDR3 has 13 residues. Germline CDR1 reads SNHLY; CDR2 reads FYNNEI. CDR3: CASRIQGNQPQHF. CDR3 in DNA: TGTGCCAGCAGGATCCAGGGCAATCAGCCCCAGCATTTT.

In its sample, this clone was seen a few times. The chain joins TRBV5-1 to TRBJ1-6; D is ambiguous. This CDR3 region has 19 residues. Trimming removed 3 bases at V and 0 bases at J, with 19 bases between. The germline gives CDR1 SGHRS, CDR2 YFSETQ. CDR3 sequence reads: CASSSGERNPSSYNSPLHF. The CDR3 DNA follows: TGCGCCAGCAGCTCTGGGGAGAGGAACCCGAGCTCCTATAATTCACCCCTCCACTTT.

This rearrangement joins TRBV5-5 to TRBJ2-7; no definite D call. The germline CDR1 and CDR2 sequences are SGHKS and YYEKEE (reference sequence). This CDR3 has 12 amino acids. Trimming removed 7 bases at V and 3 bases at J, with 11 bases between. CDR3: CASPLNGYEQYF. The CDR3 coding sequence is TGTGCCAGCCCGCTTAACGGCTACGAGCAGTACTTC.

J is TRBJ2-7 and V is TRBV5-3; the match to TRBD2 covers 8 bases. TRBV5-3 is designated an ORF whose function remains uncertain. V shed 4 bases, J shed 3 bases, and the junction held 3 bases outside the gene matches. The CDR3 contains 13 residues. This CDR3 is CARSLGTSYEQYF. The CDR3 bases are TGTGCCAGAAGCCTCGGGACTAGCTACGAGCAGTACTTC.

This clone turned up a few times. The CDR3 spells CASSLTIMPDRESRGYTF. In DNA, the CDR3 is TGTGCCAGCAGTTTAACCATAATGCCCGATCGGGAATCTCGAGGCTACACCTTC. V and J are TRBV27 and TRBJ1-2; D is uncertain. The germline V gene has CDR1 MNHEY and CDR2 SMNVEV (reference sequence). V was pared by 2 bases and J by 8 bases, with 27 bases between. The CDR3 extends over 18 amino acids.

The rearrangement uses TRBV6-5 and TRBJ1-2, with D maybe TRBD1 (5 bases). Trimming removed 2 bases from V and 5 bases from J, with 12 bases in between. The CDR3 extends over 14 amino acids. CDR1 and CDR2 from the germline V gene are MNHEY and SVGAGI. This chain's CDR3 is CASSYGGLEYGYTF. In DNA, the CDR3 is TGTGCCAGCAGTTACGGGGGGTTGGAATATGGCTACACCTTC.

This sequence joins TRBV5-6 and TRBJ1-3; 7 positions agree with TRBD1. The germline CDR1 and CDR2 sequences are SGHDT and YYEEEE. CDR3 length: 13 amino acids. V lost 2 bases, J lost 7 bases, and 3 bases stayed unmatched. The CDR3 region is CASSLDRVNTIYF. Written as DNA, the CDR3 is TGTGCCAGCAGCTTAGACAGGGTCAACACCATATATTTT.

A single count supports this clone. This sequence joins TRBV11-2 and TRBJ1-1; perhaps TRBD1 as D (5 bases). The V end lost 1 base, the J end lost 11 bases, and 17 bases lay between the germline ends. This CDR3 spans 14 amino acids. CDR1 is SGHAT, CDR2 FQNNGV, per germline. CDR3 residues: CASSLVVGGYGAFF. The CDR3 DNA reads TGTGCCAGCAGCTTAGTGGTTGGGGGGTACGGGGCTTTCTTT.

Only a few counts were recorded for this clone. V usage is TRBV9 and J usage is TRBJ1-4; 9 bases map to TRBD1. Germline V gene data show CDR1 as SGDLS and CDR2 as YYNGEE. V lost 0 bases and J lost 6; bases outside the gene matches: 3. The CDR3 has 15 residues. The CDR3 is CASSVAGTGYEKLFF. The CDR3 nucleotides are TGTGCCAGCAGCGTAGCAGGGACAGGGTATGAAAAACTGTTTTTT. Combining the CDR3 with reference TRBV9 and TRBJ1-4 gives the whole variable domain DSGVTQTPKHLITATGQRVTLRCSPRSGDLSVYWYQQSLDQGLQFLIQYYNGEERAKGNILERFSAQQFPDLHSELNLSSLELGDSALYFCASSVAGTGYEKLFFGSGTQLSVL.

The chain recombines TRBV6-2 or TRBV6-3 with TRBJ1-6; D might be TRBD1 (6 bases). The CDR3 sequence is 17 residues long. With 5 bases removed from V and 5 bases from J, the gap between germline ends came to 19 bases. From germline, CDR1 is MNHEY and CDR2 SVGEGT. CDR3 sequence (DNA): TGTGCCAGCAGTCAATCTAGCGGGGGCGGCAATAATTCACCCCTCCACTTT. Its protein product is CASSQSSGGGNNSPLHF.